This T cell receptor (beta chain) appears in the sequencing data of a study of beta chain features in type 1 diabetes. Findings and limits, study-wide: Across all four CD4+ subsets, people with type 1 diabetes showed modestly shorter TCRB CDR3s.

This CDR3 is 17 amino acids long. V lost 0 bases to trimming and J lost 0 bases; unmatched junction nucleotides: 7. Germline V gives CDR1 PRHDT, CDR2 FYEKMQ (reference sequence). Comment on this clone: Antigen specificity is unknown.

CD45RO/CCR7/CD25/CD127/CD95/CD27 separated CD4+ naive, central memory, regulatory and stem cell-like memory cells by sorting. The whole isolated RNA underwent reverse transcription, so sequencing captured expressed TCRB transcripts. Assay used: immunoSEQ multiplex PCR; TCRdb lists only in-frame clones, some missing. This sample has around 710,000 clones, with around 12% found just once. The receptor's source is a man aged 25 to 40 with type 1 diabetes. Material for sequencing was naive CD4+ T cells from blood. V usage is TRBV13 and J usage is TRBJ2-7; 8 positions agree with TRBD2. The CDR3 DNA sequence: TGTGCCAGCAGCTTAGGCCCGGCGGGGGGTTACTCCTACGAGCAGTACTTC. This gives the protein CASSLGPAGGYSYEQYF.